The rows below give T cell receptor beta chains drawn from one sample of a study of blood T cells in healthy people across ages. TCRdb called the 5' RACE reads again in MiXCR, with one record for every CDR3 protein. The sample contains about 1.5 million distinct CDR3 sequences, 35% to 45% of which appear only once. Source material: blood. These TCRs come from a woman between 18 and 29 years old in good health. CDR3s include the opening cysteine and the closing phenylalanine or tryptophan. The D gene is left open where the match is weak. Not every row has a clone size; where given, it reads once, few, many or a size class.

J,length,size,V,D,CDR3,DNA
TRBJ2-1,15,few,TRBV20-1,-,CSARDPAGSYNEQFF,TGCAGTGCTAGAGATCCGGCGGGCTCCTACAATGAGCAGTTCTTC
TRBJ2-2,15,-,TRBV9,TRBD1,CASTRGPTAPGELFF,TGTGCGAGCACAAGGGGGCCGACGGCTCCCGGGGAGCTGTTTTTT
TRBJ2-1,15,few,TRBV7-2,-,CASSSSGTLYNEQFF,TGTGCCAGCAGCTCATCCGGGACACTATACAATGAGCAGTTCTTC
TRBJ2-7,13,-,TRBV3-1,-,CTSSQVLGYEQYF,TGTACCAGCAGCCAAGTTTTGGGCTACGAGCAGTACTTC
TRBJ2-3,16,few,TRBV2,TRBD2,CASSERLAGTTDTQYF,TGTGCCAGCAGTGAACGACTAGCGGGAACCACAGATACGCAGTATTTT
TRBJ2-7,13,-,TRBV14,-,CASSQEATGVQYF,TGTGCCAGCAGCCAAGAGGCGACGGGGGTGCAGTACTTC
TRBJ2-7,12,few,TRBV20-1,-,CSARETTHEQYF,TGCAGTGCTAGAGAAACCACCCACGAGCAGTACTTC
TRBJ2-3,15,-,TRBV7-2,-,CASSPQAGSTDTQYF,TGTGCCAGCAGCCCCCAAGCTGGGTCCACAGATACGCAGTATTTT
TRBJ2-3,16,-,TRBV15,-,CATSRDSGQGADTQYF,TGTGCCACCAGCAGAGATTCGGGGCAGGGAGCAGATACGCAGTATTTT
TRBJ1-5,17,few,TRBV25-1,-,CASSESGAEGEDQPQHF,TGTGCCAGCAGTGAATCAGGGGCCGAGGGGGAGGATCAGCCCCAGCATTTT
TRBJ2-1,16,-,TRBV7-2,-,CASSLAGSGTYNEQFF,TGTGCCAGCAGCTTAGCGGGGTCGGGAACTTACAATGAGCAGTTCTTC
TRBJ1-6,15,once,TRBV7-9,-,CASSTTTTYSSPLHF,TGTGCCAGCAGCACCACCACAACCTATAGTTCACCCCTCCACTTT
TRBJ1-2,16,once,TRBV6-5,TRBD1,CASSYSRQGGNYGYTF,TGTGCCAGCAGTTACTCGAGACAGGGCGGTAACTATGGCTACACCTTC
TRBJ1-1,11,few,TRBV4-1,-,CASGSVGPAFF,TGCGCCAGCGGGTCGGTGGGACCAGCTTTCTTT
TRBJ1-4,15,few,TRBV10-3,TRBD1,CAISHPGQGNEKLFF,TGTGCCATCAGCCACCCGGGACAGGGGAATGAAAAACTGTTTTTT
TRBJ2-7,14,-,TRBV10-2,-,CASSTGTRDWEQYF,TGCGCCAGCAGTACCGGGACTCGGGACTGGGAGCAGTACTTC
TRBJ2-5,12,-,TRBV6-1,-,CASSEPQLTQYF,TGTGCCAGCAGTGAGCCCCAACTGACCCAGTACTTC